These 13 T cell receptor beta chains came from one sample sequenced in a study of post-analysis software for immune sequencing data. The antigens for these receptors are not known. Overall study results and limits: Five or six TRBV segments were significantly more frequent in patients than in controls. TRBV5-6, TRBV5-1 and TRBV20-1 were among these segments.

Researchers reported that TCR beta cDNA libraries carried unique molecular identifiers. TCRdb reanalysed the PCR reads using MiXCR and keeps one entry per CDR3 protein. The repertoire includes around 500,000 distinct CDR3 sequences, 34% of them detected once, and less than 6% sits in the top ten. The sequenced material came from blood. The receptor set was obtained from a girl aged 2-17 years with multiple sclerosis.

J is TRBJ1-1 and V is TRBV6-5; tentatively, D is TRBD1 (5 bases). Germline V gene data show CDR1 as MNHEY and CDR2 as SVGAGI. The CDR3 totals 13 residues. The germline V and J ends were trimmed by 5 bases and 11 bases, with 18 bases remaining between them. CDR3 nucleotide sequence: TGTGCCAGCAGTCGTGCGGGGACCACCGAGGCTTTCTTT. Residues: CASSRAGTTEAFF.

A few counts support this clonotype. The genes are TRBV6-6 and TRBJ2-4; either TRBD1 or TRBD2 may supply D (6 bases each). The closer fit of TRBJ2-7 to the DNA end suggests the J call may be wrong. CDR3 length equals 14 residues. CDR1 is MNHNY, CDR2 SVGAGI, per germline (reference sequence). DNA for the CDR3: TGTGCCAGCAGTTTCCGGGGGCCTTCTGGCGAGCAGTACTTC. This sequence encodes CASSFRGPSGEQYF.

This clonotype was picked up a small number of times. CDR3 protein: CASSQGGRLHF. The CDR3 DNA sequence: TGTGCCAGCAGCCAGGGGGGGCGCCTCCACTTT. This rearrangement joins TRBV3-1 to TRBJ1-6, with a tentative D call TRBD1 (6 bases). The CDR3 extends over 11 amino acids. V gave up 3 bases and J gave up 15 bases, with 9 bases separating them. CDR1 and CDR2 (germline): LGHDT, YNNKEL (reference sequence).

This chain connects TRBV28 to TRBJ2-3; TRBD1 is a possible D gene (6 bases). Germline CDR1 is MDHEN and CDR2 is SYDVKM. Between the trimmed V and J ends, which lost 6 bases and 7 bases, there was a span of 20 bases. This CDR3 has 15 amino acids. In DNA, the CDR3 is TGTGCCAGCAGACGGGACATATCCATTAAGAATACGCAGTATTTT. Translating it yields CASRRDISIKNTQYF.

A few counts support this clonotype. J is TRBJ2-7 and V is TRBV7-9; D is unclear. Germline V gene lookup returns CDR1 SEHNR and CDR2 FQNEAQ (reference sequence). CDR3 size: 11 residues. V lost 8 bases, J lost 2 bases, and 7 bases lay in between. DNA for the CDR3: TGTGCCAGCGGCAGAACCTACGAGCAGTACTTC. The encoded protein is CASGRTYEQYF.

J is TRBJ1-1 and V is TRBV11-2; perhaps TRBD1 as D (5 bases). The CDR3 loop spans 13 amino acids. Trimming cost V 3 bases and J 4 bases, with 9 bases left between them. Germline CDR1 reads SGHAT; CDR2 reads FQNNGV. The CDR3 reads CASSFGQGTEAFF. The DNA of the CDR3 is TGTGCCAGCAGCTTCGGCCAGGGCACTGAAGCTTTCTTT.

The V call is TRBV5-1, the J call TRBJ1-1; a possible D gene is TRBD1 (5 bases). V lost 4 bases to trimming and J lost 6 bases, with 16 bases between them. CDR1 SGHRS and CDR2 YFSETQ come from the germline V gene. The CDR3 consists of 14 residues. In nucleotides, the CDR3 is TGCGCCAGCAGCGGCGGCAGGGTGGAAGCTGAAGCTTTCTTT. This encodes CASSGGRVEAEAFF. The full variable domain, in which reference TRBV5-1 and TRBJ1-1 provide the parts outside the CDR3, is KAGVTQTPRYLIKTRGQQVTLSCSPISGHRSVSWYQQTPGQGLQFLFEYFSETQRNKGNFPGRFSGRQFSNSRSEMNVSTLELGDSALYLCASSGGRVEAEAFFGQGTRLTVV.

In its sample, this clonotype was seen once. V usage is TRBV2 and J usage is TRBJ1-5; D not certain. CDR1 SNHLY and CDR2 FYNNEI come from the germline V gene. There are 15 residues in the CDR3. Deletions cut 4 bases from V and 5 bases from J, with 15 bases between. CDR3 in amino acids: CASSGIAGRDQPQHF. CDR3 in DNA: TGTGCCAGCAGTGGTATTGCGGGGAGAGATCAGCCCCAGCATTTT.

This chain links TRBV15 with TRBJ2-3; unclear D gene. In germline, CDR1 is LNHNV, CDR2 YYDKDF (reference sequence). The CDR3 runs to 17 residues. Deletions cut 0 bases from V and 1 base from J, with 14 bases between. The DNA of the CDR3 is TGTGCCACCAGCAGAGACGGCTCCTCAACGGGCACAGATACGCAGTATTTT. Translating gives CATSRDGSSTGTDTQYF.

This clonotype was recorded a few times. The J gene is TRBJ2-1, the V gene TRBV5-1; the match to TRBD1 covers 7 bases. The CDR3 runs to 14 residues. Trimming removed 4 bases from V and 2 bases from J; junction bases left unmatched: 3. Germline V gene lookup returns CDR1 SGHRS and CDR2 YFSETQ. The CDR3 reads CASSEGQTYNEQFF. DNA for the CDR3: TGCGCCAGCAGCGAGGGACAGACCTACAATGAGCAGTTCTTC. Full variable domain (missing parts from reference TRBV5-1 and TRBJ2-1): KAGVTQTPRYLIKTRGQQVTLSCSPISGHRSVSWYQQTPGQGLQFLFEYFSETQRNKGNFPGRFSGRQFSNSRSEMNVSTLELGDSALYLCASSEGQTYNEQFFGPGTRLTVL.

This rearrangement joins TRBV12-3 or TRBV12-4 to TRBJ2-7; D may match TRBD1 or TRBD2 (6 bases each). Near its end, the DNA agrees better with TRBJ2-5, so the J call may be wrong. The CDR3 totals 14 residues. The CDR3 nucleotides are TGTGCCAGCAGTTTGAGGGGGGCTTGGGAGACCCAGTACTTC. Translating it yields CASSLRGAWETQYF.

The CDR3 DNA reads as TGTGCCAGCAGCTGGGACAAGAATAATGAAAAACTGTTTTTT. As protein: CASSWDKNNEKLFF. The gene calls are TRBV7-9 and TRBJ1-4; D perhaps matches TRBD1 (6 bases). V lost 4 bases to trimming and J lost 4 bases, with 10 bases between them. Per the germline V gene, CDR1 is SEHNR and CDR2 is FQNEAQ (reference sequence). The CDR3 loop spans 14 amino acids.

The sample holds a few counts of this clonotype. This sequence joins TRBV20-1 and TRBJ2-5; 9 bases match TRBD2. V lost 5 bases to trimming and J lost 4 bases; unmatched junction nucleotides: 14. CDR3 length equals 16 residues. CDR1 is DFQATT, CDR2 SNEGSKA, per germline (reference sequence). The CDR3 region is CSAGGLADTSRETQYF. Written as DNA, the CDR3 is TGCAGTGCTGGGGGACTAGCAGACACCTCGCGAGAGACCCAGTACTTC.